This TCR beta chain is from a study of OX40 agonist ivuxolimab in advanced cancers. V shed 2 bases and J shed 0 bases, with 8 bases lying between them. CDR1 MNHEY and CDR2 SMNVEV come from the germline V gene (reference sequence). This CDR3 is 15 amino acids long. Measured with immunoSEQ multiplex PCR; TCRdb has only the in-frame clones, and not every one. The table shows about 46,000 clones, with 77% occurring only once. This clone was observed a few times. The clonotype comes from an adult with an advanced solid tumor such as melanoma, head and neck, liver or kidney cancer. The chain employs TRBV27 and TRBJ1-5; no definite D call. The sample consisted of CD4+ or CD8+ T cells sorted from blood, taken in a trial of the OX40 agonist ivuxolimab. Written as DNA, the CDR3 is TGTGCCAGCAGTTTAAGGGCATATAGCAATCAGCCCCAGCATTTT. This encodes CASSLRAYSNQPQHF.